This is a list of T cell receptor beta chains from one sample in a study of blood T cell repertoires in COVID-19. The repertoire was sequenced with immunoSEQ multiplex PCR; TCRdb's copy has only in-frame clones and lacks some. In the table there are about 170,000 clones, less than 85% of which are singletons. The specimen was PBMCs or T cells enriched from blood (not recorded which). The receptors originated from a woman in her forties or fifties who had recovered from COVID-19. The conserved cysteine and the conserved F or W are not part of the CDR3 here. The order of the fields is V gene, CDR3 protein.

>TRBV9
ASSARTGGSTNEKLF
>TRBV7-2
ASSLAGQGTQY
>TRBV5-1
ASSGLAQADEQF
>TRBV6-2/TRBV6-3
ASSWTGQGGYT
>TRBV5-4
ASSLEGAYGYT
>TRBV5-4
ASSIAVQETQY
>TRBV5-1
ASSWTGGGEETQY
>TRBV24-1
ATSDPGRGYGYT
>TRBV6-5
ASSYSGQSNQPQH
>TRBV2
ASSEQGETYGYT
>TRBV5-4
ASTVGGTGQKNIQY
>TRBV5-1
ASSPLGAGGQETQY
>TRBV25-1
ASSEGAGVPDTQY
>TRBV11-3
ASSPGYLNTGELF